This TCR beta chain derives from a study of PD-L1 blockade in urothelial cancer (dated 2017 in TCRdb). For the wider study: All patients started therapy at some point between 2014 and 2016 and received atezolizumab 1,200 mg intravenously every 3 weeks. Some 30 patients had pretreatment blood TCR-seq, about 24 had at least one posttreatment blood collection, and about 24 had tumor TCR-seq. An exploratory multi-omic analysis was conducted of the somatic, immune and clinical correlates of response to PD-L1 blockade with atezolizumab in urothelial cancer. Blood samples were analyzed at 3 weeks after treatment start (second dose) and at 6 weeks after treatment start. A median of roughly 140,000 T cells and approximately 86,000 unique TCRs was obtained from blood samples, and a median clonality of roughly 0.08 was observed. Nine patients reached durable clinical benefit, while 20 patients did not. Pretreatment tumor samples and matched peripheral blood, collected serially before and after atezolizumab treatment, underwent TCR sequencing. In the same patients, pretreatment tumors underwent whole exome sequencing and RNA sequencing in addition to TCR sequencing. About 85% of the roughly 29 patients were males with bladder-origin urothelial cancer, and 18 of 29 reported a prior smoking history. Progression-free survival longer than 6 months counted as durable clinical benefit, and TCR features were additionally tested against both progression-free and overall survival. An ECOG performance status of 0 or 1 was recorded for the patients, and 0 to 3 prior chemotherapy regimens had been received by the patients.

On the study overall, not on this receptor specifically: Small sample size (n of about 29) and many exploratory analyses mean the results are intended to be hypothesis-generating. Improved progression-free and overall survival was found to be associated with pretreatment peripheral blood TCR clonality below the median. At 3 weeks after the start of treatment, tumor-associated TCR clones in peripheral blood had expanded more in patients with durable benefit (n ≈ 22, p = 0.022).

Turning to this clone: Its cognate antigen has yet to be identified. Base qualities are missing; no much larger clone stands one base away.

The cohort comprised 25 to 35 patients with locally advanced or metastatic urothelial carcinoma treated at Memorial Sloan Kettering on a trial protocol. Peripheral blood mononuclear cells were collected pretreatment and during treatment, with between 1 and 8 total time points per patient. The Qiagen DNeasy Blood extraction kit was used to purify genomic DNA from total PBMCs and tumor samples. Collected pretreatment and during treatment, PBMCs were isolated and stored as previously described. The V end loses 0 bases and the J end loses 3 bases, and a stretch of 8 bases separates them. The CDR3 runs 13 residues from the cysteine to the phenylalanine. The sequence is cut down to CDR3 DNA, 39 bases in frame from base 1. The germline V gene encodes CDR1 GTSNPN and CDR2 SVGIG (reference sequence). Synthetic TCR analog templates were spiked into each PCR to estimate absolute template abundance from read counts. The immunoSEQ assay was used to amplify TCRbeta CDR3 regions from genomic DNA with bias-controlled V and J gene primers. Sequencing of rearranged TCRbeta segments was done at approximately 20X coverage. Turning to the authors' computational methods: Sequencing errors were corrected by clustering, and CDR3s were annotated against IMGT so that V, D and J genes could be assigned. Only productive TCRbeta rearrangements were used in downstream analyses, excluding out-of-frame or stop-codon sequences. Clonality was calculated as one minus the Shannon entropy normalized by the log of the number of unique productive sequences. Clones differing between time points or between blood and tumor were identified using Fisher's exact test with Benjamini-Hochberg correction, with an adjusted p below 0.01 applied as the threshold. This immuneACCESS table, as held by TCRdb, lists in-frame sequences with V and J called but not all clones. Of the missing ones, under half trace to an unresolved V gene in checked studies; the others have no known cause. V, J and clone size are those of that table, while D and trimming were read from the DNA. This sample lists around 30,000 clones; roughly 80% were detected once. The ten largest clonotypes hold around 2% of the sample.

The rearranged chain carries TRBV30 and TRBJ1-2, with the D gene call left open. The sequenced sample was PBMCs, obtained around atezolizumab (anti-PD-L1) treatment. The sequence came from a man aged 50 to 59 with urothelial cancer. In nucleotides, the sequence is TGTGCCTGGAGTGTACTTCGCCACTATGGCTACACCTTC. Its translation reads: CAWSVLRHYGYTF.